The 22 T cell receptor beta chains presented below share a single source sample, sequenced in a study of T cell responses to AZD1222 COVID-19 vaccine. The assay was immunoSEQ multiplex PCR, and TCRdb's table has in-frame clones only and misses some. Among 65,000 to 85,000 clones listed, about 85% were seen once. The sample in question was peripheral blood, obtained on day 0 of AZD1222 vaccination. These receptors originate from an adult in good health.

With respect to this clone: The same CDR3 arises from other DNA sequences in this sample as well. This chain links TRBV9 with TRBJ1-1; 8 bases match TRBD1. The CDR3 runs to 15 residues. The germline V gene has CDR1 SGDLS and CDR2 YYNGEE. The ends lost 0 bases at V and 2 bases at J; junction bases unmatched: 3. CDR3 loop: CASSVVAGGNTEAFF. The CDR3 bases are TGTGCCAGCAGCGTAGTCGCAGGGGGCAACACTGAAGCTTTCTTT.

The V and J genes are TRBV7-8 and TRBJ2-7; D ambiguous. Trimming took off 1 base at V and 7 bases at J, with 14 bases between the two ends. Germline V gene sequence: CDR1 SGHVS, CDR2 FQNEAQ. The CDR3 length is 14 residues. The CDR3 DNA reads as TGTGCCAGCAGCTTAGATTGGGTGACGTGGGAGCAGTACTTC. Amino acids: CASSLDWVTWEQYF.

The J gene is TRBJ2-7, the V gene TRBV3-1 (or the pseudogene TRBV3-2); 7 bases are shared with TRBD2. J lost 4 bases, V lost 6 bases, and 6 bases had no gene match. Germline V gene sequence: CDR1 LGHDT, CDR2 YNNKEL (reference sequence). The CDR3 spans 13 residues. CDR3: CASSQGGVYEQYF. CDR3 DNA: TGTGCCAGCAGTCAGGGAGGGGTTTACGAGCAGTACTTC.

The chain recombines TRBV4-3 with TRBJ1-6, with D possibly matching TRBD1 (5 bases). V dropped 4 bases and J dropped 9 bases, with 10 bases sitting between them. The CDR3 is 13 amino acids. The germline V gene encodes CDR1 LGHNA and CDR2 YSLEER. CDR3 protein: CASSPNQGSPLHF. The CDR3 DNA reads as TGCGCCAGCAGCCCTAACCAGGGTTCACCCCTCCACTTT.

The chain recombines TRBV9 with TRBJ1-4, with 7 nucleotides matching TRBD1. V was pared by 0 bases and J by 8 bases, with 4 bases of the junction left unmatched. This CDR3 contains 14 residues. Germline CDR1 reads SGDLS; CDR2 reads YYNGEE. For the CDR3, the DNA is TGTGCCAGCAGCGTAGAGGGACAGAACGAAAAACTGTTTTTT. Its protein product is CASSVEGQNEKLFF.

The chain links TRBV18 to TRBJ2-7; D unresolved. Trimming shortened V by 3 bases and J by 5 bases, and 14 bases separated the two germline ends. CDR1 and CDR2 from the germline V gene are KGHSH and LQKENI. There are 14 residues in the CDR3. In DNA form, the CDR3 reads TGTGCCAGCTCACCCACGGGTGGGCCCGACGAGCAGTACTTC. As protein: CASSPTGGPDEQYF.

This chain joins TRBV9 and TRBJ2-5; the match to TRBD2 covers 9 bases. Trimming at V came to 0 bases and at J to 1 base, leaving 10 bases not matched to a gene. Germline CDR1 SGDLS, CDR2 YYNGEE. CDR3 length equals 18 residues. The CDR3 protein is CASSVGPSGRGGQETQYF. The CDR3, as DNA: TGTGCCAGCAGCGTAGGGCCCTCTGGGCGGGGGGGCCAAGAGACCCAGTACTTC.

CDR3 amino acids: CASSLGAGLQETQYF. CDR3 DNA: TGTGCCAGCAGCTTAGGGGCGGGACTCCAAGAGACCCAGTACTTC. V usage is TRBV7-3 and J usage is TRBJ2-5; possibly TRBD2 for D (6 bases). This CDR3 comprises 15 residues. V dropped 2 bases and J dropped 1 base, with 11 bases sitting between them. Germline CDR1 SGHTA, CDR2 FQGTGA. The full variable domain, with the rest looked up from reference TRBV7-3 and TRBJ2-5, is GAGVSQTPSNKVTEKGKYVELRCDPISGHTALYWYRQSLGQGPEFLIYFQGTGAADDSGLPNDRFFAVRPEGSVSTLKIQRTERGDSAVYLCASSLGAGLQETQYFGPGTRLLVL.

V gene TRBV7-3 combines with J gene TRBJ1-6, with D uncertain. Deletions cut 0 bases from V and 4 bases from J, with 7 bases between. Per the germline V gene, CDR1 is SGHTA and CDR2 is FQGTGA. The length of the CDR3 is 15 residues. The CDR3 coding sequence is TGTGCCAGCAGCTTAACTGGGCAGTATAATTCACCCCTCCACTTT. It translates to CASSLTGQYNSPLHF.

The CDR3, as DNA: TGTGCCAGCAGCCTGGCAGGGGGCTCGAGCGGGGAGCTGTTTTTT. Encoded protein: CASSLAGGSSGELFF. This chain connects TRBV7-9 to TRBJ2-2; 8 bases align to TRBD1. The germline V gene has CDR1 SEHNR and CDR2 FQNEAQ (reference sequence). The CDR3 has 15 residues. The V and J ends lost 5 bases and 7 bases, in that order; junction bases with no gene match: 9.

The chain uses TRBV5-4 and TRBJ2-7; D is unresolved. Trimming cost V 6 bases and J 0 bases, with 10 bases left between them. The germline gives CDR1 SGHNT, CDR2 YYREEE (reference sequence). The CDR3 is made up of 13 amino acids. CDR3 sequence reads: CASTLQSSYEQYF. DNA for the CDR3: TGTGCCAGCACCCTACAGAGCTCCTACGAGCAGTACTTC.

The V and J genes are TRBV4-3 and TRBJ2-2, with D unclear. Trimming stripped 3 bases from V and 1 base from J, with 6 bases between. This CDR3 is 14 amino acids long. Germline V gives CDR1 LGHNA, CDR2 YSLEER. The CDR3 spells CASSHSGNTGELFF. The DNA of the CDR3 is TGCGCCAGCAGCCACTCTGGGAACACCGGGGAGCTGTTTTTT.

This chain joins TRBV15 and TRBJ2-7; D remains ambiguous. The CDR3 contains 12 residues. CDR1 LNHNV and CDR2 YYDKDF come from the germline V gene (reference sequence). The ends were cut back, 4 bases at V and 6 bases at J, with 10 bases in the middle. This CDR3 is CATSKGPGEQYF. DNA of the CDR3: TGTGCCACCAGCAAAGGGCCAGGCGAGCAGTACTTC.

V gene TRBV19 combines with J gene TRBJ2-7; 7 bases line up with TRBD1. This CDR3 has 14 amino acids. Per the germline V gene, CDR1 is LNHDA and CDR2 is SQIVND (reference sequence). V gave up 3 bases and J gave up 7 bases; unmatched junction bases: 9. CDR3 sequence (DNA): TGTGCCAGTAGTATTAGGACAGGCCTCAGAGAGCAGTACTTC. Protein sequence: CASSIRTGLREQYF.

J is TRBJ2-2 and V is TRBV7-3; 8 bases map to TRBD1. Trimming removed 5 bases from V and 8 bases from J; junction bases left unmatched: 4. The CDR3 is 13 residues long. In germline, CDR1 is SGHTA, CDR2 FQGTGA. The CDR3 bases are TGTGCCAGCAGCCCCCGGGACAGGGGGGAGCTGTTTTTT. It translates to CASSPRDRGELFF.

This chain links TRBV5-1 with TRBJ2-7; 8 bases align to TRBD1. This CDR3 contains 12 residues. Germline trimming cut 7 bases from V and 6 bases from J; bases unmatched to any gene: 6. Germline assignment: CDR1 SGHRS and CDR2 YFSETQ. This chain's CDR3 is CASGETGVEQYF. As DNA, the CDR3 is TGCGCCAGCGGGGAGACAGGGGTCGAGCAGTACTTC. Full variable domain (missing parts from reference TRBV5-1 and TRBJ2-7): KAGVTQTPRYLIKTRGQQVTLSCSPISGHRSVSWYQQTPGQGLQFLFEYFSETQRNKGNFPGRFSGRQFSNSRSEMNVSTLELGDSALYLCASGETGVEQYFGPGTRLTVT.

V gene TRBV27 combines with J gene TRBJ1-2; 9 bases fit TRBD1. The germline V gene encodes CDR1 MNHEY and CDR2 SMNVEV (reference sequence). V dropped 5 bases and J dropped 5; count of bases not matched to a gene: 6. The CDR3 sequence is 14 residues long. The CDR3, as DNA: TGTGCCAGCAGTCCAGGACAGGGGAGGTATGGCTACACCTTC. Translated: CASSPGQGRYGYTF.

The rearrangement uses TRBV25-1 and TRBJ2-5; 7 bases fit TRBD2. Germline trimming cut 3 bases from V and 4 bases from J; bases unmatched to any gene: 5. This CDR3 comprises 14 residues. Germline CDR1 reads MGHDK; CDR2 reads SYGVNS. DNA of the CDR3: TGTGCCAGCAGTGATTATAGGGAGGGAGAGACCCAGTACTTC. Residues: CASSDYREGETQYF.

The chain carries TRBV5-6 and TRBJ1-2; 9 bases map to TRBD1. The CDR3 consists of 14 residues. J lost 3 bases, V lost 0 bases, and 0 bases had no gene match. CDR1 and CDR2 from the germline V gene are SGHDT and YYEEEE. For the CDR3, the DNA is TGTGCCAGCAGCTTGGGACAGGGGGACTATGGCTACACCTTC. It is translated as CASSLGQGDYGYTF.

In DNA, the CDR3 is TGCGCCAGCAGCTTGGTAACGGAATACAATGAGCAGTTCTTC. Translated, it gives CASSLVTEYNEQFF. V usage is TRBV5-1 and J usage is TRBJ2-1; no firm D call. The CDR3 runs 14 residues. Per the germline V gene, CDR1 is SGHRS and CDR2 is YFSETQ. Trimming took 0 bases from V and 4 from J, leaving 8 bases between them. Supplemented by reference TRBV5-1 and TRBJ2-1, the full variable domain reads KAGVTQTPRYLIKTRGQQVTLSCSPISGHRSVSWYQQTPGQGLQFLFEYFSETQRNKGNFPGRFSGRQFSNSRSEMNVSTLELGDSALYLCASSLVTEYNEQFFGPGTRLTVL.

This chain's CDR3 is CASSGQDLSYGYTF. The CDR3 DNA follows: TGTGCCAGCAGTGGGCAGGATCTGTCCTATGGCTACACCTTC. V is TRBV2 and J is TRBJ1-2, with unresolved D. CDR1 and CDR2 from the germline V gene are SNHLY and FYNNEI. The CDR3 consists of 14 residues. Trimming shortened V by 4 bases and J by 4 bases, and 13 bases separated the two germline ends.

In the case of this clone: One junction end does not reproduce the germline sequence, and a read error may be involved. CDR3 in amino acids: CASSQDRVAANYSYTF. In DNA, the CDR3 is TGCGCCAGCAGCCAAGATCGGGTAGCGGCTAACTATAGCTACACCTTC. J is TRBJ1-2 and V is TRBV4-3, with D unresolved. Germline lookup yields CDR1 LGHNA and CDR2 YSLEER. CDR3 length: 16 amino acids.